This T cell receptor (beta chain) was sequenced during a study of T cells in Graves' hyperthyroidism and ophthalmopathy. Study-wide results and caveats: Also found in blood were most expanded thyroid clonotypes above 0.001.

The CDR3 has 20 residues. The ends lost 2 bases at V and 1 base at J; junction bases unmatched: 12. Germline values: CDR1 MGHRA, CDR2 YSYEKL. As concerns this clonotype: Antigen unknown.

Amplification of TCR beta CDR3 regions used RNA as the template. First-round RT-PCR of the TCR CDR3 relied on the HTBI primer set. TCRdb reprocessed the multiplex PCR reads with MiXCR, giving one entry per CDR3 protein. The table includes under 200,000 distinct CDR3 sequences, over 8% detected once. The sample, blood from the first hyperthyroidism diagnosis, precedes any ophthalmopathy symptoms. The sample consisted of blood. The clonotype comes from a woman between 18 and 29 years old with Graves' hyperthyroidism that later progressed to Graves' ophthalmopathy. The chain couples TRBV4-1 to TRBJ2-2; TRBD2 matches at 11 bases. CDR3 sequence (DNA): TGCGCCAGCAGCCAAATCTCCAGACTAGCGGGGCATCGGAACACCGGGGAGCTGTTTTTT. Translated: CASSQISRLAGHRNTGELFF.